The 4 T cell receptor beta chains presented below share a single source sample, sequenced in a study of STAT5B mutations in CD4+ large granular lymphocyte leukemia (dated by TCRdb to between 2021 and 2023). Libraries came from the immunoSEQ multiplex PCR assay. TCRdb took this table from immuneACCESS and kept in-frame rearrangements with V and J called. Such tables lack part of the clones; where checked against another copy, unresolved V genes explain under half of the gap, and the rest is unexplained. The table for this sample lists about 32,000 clones; around four fifths of them were counted only once. The top ten constitute just over 2.5% of the sample. Sequencing was performed on CD4+ T cells from blood buffy coats. Receptors were obtained from a human donor in good health.

The rearrangement uses TRBV10-1 and TRBJ2-3; the D call may be TRBD1 or TRBD2 (5 bases each). Germline V gives CDR1 WNHNN, CDR2 SYGVQD (reference sequence). V lost 8 bases and J lost 2, with 17 bases in between. The CDR3 contains 15 residues. The CDR3, as DNA: TGCGCCAGCTCTACTGGGGACGGACACACAGATACGCAGTATTTT. Translation: CASSTGDGHTDTQYF.

This clone has just one count. This chain uses TRBV2 with TRBJ2-5; possibly TRBD1 for D (6 bases). The CDR3 spans 14 residues. V was shortened by 5 bases and J by 4 bases, with 14 bases between the two germline ends. From germline, CDR1 is SNHLY and CDR2 FYNNEI. CDR3 coding DNA: TGTGCCAGCAGTAGGACAGAGGCAACAGAGACCCAGTACTTC. It is translated as CASSRTEATETQYF.

The J gene is TRBJ1-5, the V gene TRBV5-1, with D possibly matching TRBD1 (5 bases). Germline V gene lookup returns CDR1 SGHRS and CDR2 YFSETQ. Trimming pared 1 base from V and 4 bases from J, leaving 12 bases between. The CDR3 loop spans 15 amino acids. In nucleotides, the CDR3 is TGCGCCAGCAGCTTGTCAGGGCGCAGAAATCAGCCCCAGCATTTT. It encodes CASSLSGRRNQPQHF.

This chain connects TRBV5-4 to TRBJ2-2; D call uncertain. V lost 0 bases and J lost 6, with 9 bases in between. The CDR3 spans 14 residues. The germline gives CDR1 SGHNT, CDR2 YYREEE (reference sequence). CDR3 loop: CASSLEGPSGELFF. The DNA for the CDR3 is TGTGCCAGCAGCTTGGAGGGTCCGTCCGGGGAGCTGTTTTTT.